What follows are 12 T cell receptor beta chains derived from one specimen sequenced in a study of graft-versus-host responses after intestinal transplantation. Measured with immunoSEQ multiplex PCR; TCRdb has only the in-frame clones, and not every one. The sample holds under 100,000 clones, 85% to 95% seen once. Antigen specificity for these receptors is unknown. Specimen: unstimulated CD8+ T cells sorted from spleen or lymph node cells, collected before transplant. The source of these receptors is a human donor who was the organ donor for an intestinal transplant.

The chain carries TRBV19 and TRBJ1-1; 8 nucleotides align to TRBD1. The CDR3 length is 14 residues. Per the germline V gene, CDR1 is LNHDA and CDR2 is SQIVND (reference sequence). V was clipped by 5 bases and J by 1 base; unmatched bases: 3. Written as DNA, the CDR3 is TGTGCCAGTAGTTTCGGACAGGGGAACACTGAAGCTTTCTTT. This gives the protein CASSFGQGNTEAFF.

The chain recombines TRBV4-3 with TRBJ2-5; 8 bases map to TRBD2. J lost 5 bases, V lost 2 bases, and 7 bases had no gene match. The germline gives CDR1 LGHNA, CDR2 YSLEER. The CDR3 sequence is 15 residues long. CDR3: CASSQLLEREETQYF. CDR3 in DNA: TGCGCCAGCAGCCAACTCCTGGAGCGGGAGGAGACCCAGTACTTC.

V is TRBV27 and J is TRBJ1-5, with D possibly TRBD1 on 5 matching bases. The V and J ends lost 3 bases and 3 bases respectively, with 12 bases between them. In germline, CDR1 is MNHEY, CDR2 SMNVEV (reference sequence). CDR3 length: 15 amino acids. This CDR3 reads CASSFNRDSNQPQHF. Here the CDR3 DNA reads TGTGCCAGCAGTTTCAACCGGGACTCCAATCAGCCCCAGCATTTT.

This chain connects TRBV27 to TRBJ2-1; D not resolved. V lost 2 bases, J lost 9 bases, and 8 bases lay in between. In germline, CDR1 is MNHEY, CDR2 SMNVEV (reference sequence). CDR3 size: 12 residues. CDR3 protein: CASSLGPGEQFF. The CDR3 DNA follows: TGTGCCAGCAGTTTAGGGCCTGGTGAGCAGTTCTTC.

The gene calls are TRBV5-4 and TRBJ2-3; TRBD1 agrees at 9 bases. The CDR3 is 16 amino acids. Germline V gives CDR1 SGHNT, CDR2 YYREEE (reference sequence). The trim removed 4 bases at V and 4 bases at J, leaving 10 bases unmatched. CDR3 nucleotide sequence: TGTGCCAGCAGCGCGATAGGGACAGGGTCCCCAGATACGCAGTATTTT. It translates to CASSAIGTGSPDTQYF.

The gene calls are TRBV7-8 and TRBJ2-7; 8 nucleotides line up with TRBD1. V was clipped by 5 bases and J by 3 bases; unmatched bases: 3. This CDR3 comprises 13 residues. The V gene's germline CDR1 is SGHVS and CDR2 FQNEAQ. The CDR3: CASSLRGHYEQYF. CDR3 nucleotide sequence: TGTGCCAGCAGCCTCAGGGGGCACTACGAGCAGTACTTC.

The CDR3 DNA sequence: TGTGCCAGTAGTCTGGGACAGGGGTTGTATTTT. It translates to CASSLGQGLYF. The chain uses TRBV19 and TRBJ2-3; 10 nucleotides line up with TRBD1. Per the germline V gene, CDR1 is LNHDA and CDR2 is SQIVND (reference sequence). The J segment lost 14 bases and the V segment lost 5 bases, leaving 4 bases of the junction unmatched. The CDR3 is 11 residues long.

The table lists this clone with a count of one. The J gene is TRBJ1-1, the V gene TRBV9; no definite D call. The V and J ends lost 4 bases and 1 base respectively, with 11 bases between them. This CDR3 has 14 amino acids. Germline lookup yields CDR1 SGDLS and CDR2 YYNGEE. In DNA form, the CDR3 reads TGTGCCAGCAGCCCCCGAGTTGAGAACACTGAAGCTTTCTTT. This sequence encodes CASSPRVENTEAFF.

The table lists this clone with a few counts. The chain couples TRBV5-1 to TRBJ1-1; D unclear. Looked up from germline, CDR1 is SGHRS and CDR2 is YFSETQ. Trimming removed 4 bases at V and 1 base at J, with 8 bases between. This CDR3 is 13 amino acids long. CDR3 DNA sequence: TGCGCCAGCAGCCTCAGAACGAACACTGAAGCTTTCTTT. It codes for CASSLRTNTEAFF.

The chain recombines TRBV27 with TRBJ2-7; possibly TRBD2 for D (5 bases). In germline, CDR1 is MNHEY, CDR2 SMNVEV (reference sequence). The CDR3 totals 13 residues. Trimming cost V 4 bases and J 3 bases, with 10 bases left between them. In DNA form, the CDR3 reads TGTGCCAGCAGTTATGGACGGGGCTACGAGCAGTACTTC. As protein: CASSYGRGYEQYF.

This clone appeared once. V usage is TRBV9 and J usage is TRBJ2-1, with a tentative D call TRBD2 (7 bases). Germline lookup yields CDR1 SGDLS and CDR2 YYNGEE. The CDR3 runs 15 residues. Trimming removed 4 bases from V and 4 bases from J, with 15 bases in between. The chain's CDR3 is CASSPPGGVYNEQFF. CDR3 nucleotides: TGTGCCAGCAGCCCCCCGGGGGGCGTTTACAATGAGCAGTTCTTC.

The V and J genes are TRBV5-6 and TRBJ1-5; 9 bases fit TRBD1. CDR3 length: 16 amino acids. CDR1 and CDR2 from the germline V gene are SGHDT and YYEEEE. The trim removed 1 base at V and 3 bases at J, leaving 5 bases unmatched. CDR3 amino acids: CASSLTGQGSNQPQHF. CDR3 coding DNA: TGTGCCAGCAGCTTGACGGGACAGGGTTCCAATCAGCCCCAGCATTTT.